The clone carrying this TCR beta chain was picked up one time. Trimming removed 6 bases from V and 4 bases from J; junction bases left unmatched: 7. Looked up from germline, CDR1 is LGHDT and CDR2 is YNNKEL (reference sequence). The CDR3 totals 15 residues. Either two negative PCRs, clearance, or symptom resolution qualified Cohort 3 donors as recovered. Some clones are missing from TCRdb's copy, which holds only in-frame ones; the method was immunoSEQ multiplex PCR. This table has 150,000 to 200,000 clones, around 82% appearing once. The sample originates from a study of blood T cell repertoires in COVID-19.

The J gene is TRBJ2-1, the V gene TRBV3-1 (or the pseudogene TRBV3-2), with 9 bases lining up with TRBD2. The clonotype comes from a man between 35 and 55 years old who had recovered from COVID-19. The sample taken for sequencing was PBMCs or T cells enriched from blood (not recorded which). CDR3 sequence (DNA): TGTGCCAGCAGGCTTGAGACTAGCGGATACAATGAGCAGTTCTTC. Protein sequence: CASRLETSGYNEQFF.